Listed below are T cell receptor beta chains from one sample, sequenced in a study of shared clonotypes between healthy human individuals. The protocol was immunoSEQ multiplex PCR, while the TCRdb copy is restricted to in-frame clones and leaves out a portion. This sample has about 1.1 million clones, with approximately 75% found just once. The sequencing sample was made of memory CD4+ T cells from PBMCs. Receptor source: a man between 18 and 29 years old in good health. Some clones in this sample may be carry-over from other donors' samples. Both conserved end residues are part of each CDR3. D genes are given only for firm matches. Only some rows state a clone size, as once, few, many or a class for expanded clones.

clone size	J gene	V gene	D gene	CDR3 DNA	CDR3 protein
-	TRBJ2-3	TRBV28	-	TGTGCCAGCAGTTTGGCGCGGGATGTAGATACGCAGTATTTT	CASSLARDVDTQYF
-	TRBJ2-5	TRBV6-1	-	TGTGCCAGCAGTGATTCTAGCCTTGGGACCCAGTACTTC	CASSDSSLGTQYF
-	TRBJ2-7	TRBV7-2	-	TGTGCCAGCAGCTTAGAGTGGCCATACTCCTACGAGCAGTACTTC	CASSLEWPYSYEQYF
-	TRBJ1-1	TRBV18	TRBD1	TGTGCCAGCTCACCACCGGGACAGGTGGGGCGGGGCACTGAAGCTTTCTTT	CASSPPGQVGRGTEAFF
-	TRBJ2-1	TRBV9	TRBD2	TGTGCCAGCAGCGTACCGGGACTAGCGGATTACAATGAGCAGTTCTTC	CASSVPGLADYNEQFF
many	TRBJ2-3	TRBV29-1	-	TGCAGCCATTCGGGACTTAGCACAGATACGCAGTATTTT	CSHSGLSTDTQYF
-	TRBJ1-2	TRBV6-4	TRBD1	TGTGCCAGCAGCTGGACAGGGGGAAACTATGGCTACACCTTC	CASSWTGGNYGYTF
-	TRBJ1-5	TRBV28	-	TGTGCCAGCAGTTTCCGCGGAGTTAGCAATCAGCCCCAGCATTTT	CASSFRGVSNQPQHF
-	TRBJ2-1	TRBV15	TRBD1	TGTGCCACCAGCAGAGATAGGGGACAGGATGAGCAGTTCTTC	CATSRDRGQDEQFF
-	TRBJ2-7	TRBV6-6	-	TGTGCCAGCAGTTACTCGCAGGGGACTTACGAGCAGTACTTC	CASSYSQGTYEQYF
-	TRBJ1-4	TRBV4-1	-	TGCGCCAGCAGCCAAGAAGACCTCGAGCGGGAAAAACTGTTTTTT	CASSQEDLEREKLFF
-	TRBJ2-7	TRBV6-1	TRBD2	TGTGCCAGCAGTGGGGGACTAGCGGGAGGTATCGCCTACGAGCAGTACTTC	CASSGGLAGGIAYEQYF
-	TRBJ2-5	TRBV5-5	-	TGTGCCAGCAGCTTGACTATCCAAGAGACCCAGTACTTC	CASSLTIQETQYF
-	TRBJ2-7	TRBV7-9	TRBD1	TGTGCCAGCAGCACTGGACAGGGTGGCCCCTACGAGCAGTACTTC	CASSTGQGGPYEQYF
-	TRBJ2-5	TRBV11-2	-	TGTGCCAGCAGCTTAGCTGCGGTGGGGGGAGAGACCCAGTACTTC	CASSLAAVGGETQYF
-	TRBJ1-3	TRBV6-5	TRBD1	TGTGCCACGAGGGACAGGGGAAACACCATATATTTT	CATRDRGNTIYF
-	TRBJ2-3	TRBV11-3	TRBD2	TGTGCCAGCAGCTTAGGGCTAGCGGGAGGACGAGATACGCAGTATTTT	CASSLGLAGGRDTQYF
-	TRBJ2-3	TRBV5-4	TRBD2	TGTGCCAGCAGCTTGGCCTCGGGACTAGCCACCACAGATACGCAGTATTTT	CASSLASGLATTDTQYF
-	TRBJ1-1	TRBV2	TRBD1	TGTGCCAGCAGTGATCAGGGGGCCCGAACTGAAGCTTTCTTT	CASSDQGARTEAFF
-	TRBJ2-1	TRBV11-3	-	TGTGCCAGCAGCTTTTCAGGGATCAATGAGCAGTTCTTC	CASSFSGINEQFF
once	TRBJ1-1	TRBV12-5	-	TGTGCTAGTGGTTTGGGAACGACTGAAGCTTTCTTT	CASGLGTTEAFF
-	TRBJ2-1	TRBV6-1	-	TGTGCCAGCAGCTTTGGTTTCAATGAGCAGTTCTTC	CASSFGFNEQFF
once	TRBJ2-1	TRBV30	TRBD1	TGTGCCTGGACACCGGGACAGGGAATCCGGGAGCAGTTCTTC	CAWTPGQGIREQFF
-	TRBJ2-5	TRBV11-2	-	TGTGCCAGCAGCCCTAGACAACTGCAAGAGACCCAGTACTTC	CASSPRQLQETQYF
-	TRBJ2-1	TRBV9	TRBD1	TGTGCCAGCAGCACCCCAACGGGACAGGGGATCAGCCATGAGCAGTTCTTC	CASSTPTGQGISHEQFF
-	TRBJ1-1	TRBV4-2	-	TGTGCCAGCAGCCAACCACAGGTCCCCGAAGCTTTCTTT	CASSQPQVPEAFF
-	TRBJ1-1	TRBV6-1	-	TGTGCCAGCAGTGAAGACCAGCATAAGAAAGCTTTCTTT	CASSEDQHKKAFF
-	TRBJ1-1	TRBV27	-	TGTGCCAGCAGTCGCCCGGTTACAGGGTACACTGAAGCTTTCTTT	CASSRPVTGYTEAFF
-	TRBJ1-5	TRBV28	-	TGTGCCAGCAGCCCCGCAGCCCCCGCCTTCAATCAGCCCCAGCATTTT	CASSPAAPAFNQPQHF
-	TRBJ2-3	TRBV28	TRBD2	TGTGCCAGCAGTTTAGGGCGGGAGTGGTTCGCAGATACGCAGTATTTT	CASSLGREWFADTQYF
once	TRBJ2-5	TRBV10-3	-	TGTGCCATCAGTGCACAGCAAGAGACCCAGTACTTC	CAISAQQETQYF
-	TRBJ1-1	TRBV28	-	TGTGCCAGCAAACTCCGTGCGTTGAACACTGAAGCTTTCTTT	CASKLRALNTEAFF
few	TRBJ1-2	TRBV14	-	TGTGCCAGCAGCCACAGCAGGAACTATGGCTACACCTTC	CASSHSRNYGYTF
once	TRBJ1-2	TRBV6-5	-	TGTGCCAGCAGCCGGGCAGACTATGGCTACACCTTC	CASSRADYGYTF
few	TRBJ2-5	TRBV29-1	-	TGCAGCGTTGAGTGGGCTCGGGAAGAGACCCAGTACTTC	CSVEWAREETQYF
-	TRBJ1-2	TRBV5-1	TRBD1	TGCGCCAGCAGCCTCGGACAGGGGCCCTACACCTTC	CASSLGQGPYTF
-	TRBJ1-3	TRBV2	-	TGTGCCAGTACTTACGGAATCTCTGGAAACACCATATATTTT	CASTYGISGNTIYF
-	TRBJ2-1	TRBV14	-	TGTGCCAGCAGCCATCTCTGGGGTGAGCAGTTCTTC	CASSHLWGEQFF
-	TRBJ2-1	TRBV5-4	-	TGTGCCAGCAGCTTGGTGGGACTGTACAATGAGCAGTTCTTC	CASSLVGLYNEQFF
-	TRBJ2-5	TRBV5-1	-	TGCGCCAGCAGCGGGGACAACCAAGAGACCCAGTACTTC	CASSGDNQETQYF
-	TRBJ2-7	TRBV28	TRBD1	TGTGCCAGCAGGCCGGGACAGGGGGCGAGTTGGACCACCTACGAGCAGTACTTC	CASRPGQGASWTTYEQYF
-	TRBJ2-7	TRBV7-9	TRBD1	TGTGCCAGCAGCTTAGCCGGACAGGCCTACTCCTACGAGCAGTACTTC	CASSLAGQAYSYEQYF
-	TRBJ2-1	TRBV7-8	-	TGTGCCAGCAGCTCGGTCCCAGGTTACAATGAGCAGTTCTTC	CASSSVPGYNEQFF
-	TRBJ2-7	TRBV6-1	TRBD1	TGTGCCAGCATTACTACCGGGACAGGGGGCGAGCAGTACTTC	CASITTGTGGEQYF
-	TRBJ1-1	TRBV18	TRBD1	TGTGCCAGCTCATACGGACAGGGGGCGACTGAAGCTTTCTTT	CASSYGQGATEAFF
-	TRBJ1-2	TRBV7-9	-	TGTGCCAGCAGCCAAGAGGTGGCAGGCAACTTC	CASSQEVAGNF
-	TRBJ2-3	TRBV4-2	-	TGTGCCAGCAGCCAAGAAGGGTCGTCGGGCCAGTATTTT	CASSQEGSSGQYF
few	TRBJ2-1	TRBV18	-	TGTGCCAGCTCACCACCGGGACCATGGAGGGGTGAGCAGTTCTTC	CASSPPGPWRGEQFF